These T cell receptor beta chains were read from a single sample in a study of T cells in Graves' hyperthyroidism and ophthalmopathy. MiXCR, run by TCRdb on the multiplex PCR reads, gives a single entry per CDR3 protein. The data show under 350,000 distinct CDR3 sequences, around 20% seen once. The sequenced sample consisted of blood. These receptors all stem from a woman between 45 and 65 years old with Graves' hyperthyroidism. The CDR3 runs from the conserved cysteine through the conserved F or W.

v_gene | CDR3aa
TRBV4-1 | CASSQDRGARTGANVLTF
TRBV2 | CASSDPPDRVFTEAFF
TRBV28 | CASVSGWRSGELFF
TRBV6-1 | CASSETDRGRGGYTF
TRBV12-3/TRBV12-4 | CASSRVATKETQYF
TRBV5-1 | CASSREGGALDTQYF
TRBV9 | CASSVDRGHEQFF
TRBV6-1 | CASYSSSYGYTF
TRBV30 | CAWSPGLAGGPDTQYF
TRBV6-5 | CASSYGAGTEKLFF
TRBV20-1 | CSARDAGVPQETQYF
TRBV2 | CASSALTGLNTEAFF
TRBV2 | CASSEAGFSNQPQHF
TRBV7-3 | CASSNPGGAVQYF
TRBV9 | CASSAQDGTHAYEQYF
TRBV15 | CASRGSLEAFF
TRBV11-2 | CASSLQYEQYF
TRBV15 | CATSRLSTLRTTEAFF
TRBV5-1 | CASSPPSAGIYGYTF
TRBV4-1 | CASSQEGPDNQPQHF
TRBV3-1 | CASSQGGLAGDVYNEQFF
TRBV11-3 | CASTMTGIFEKLFF
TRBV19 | CASSIRGPEPYEQYF
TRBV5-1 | CAGSWEGIGRELFF
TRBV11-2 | CASSRQGPTDTQYF
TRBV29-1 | CSVELGQVEETQYF
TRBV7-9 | CASSFGGGAYIQYF
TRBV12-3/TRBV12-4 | CASTSDRWTSVSYNEQFF
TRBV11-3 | CASSFEGGRKSGMISYEQYF
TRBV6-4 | CASSDGAGRAFF
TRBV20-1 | CSAFTGGATEAFF
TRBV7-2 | CASSLIQGNYGYTF
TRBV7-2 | CASSSYQETQYF
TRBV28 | CASSPDSLSYNEQFF
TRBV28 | CASSLSSAGRVGELFF
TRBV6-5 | CASSYTLLTSEAFF
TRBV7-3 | CASSYFGTGELFF
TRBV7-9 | CASSNRGDEQFF
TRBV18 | CASSPNPQGVGTEAFF
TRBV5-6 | CASSLGTTGRYGYTF
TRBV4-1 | CASSRTSGETQYF
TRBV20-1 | CSVSDRANTEAFF
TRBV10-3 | CAISLSSYEQYF
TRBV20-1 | CSAPRGNTEAFF
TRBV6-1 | CASSEENRSEAFF
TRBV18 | CASSPETGGKRAFF
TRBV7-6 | CASSPAPRGNEQFF
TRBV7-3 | CASSRGQPDGGKNIQYF
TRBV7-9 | CASAEGETQYF
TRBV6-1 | CASSAPGTGSHSPLHF
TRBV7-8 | CASSTGGNTEAFF
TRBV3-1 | CVSSQGAPGLTRSPLHF
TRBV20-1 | CSARAPGVSSSYNEQFF
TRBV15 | CATSTTGGDYNEQFF
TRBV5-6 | CASSVFRGGQPQHF